This TCR beta chain appears in the sequencing data of a study of immune cell composition in non-small cell lung cancer. Method: immunoSEQ multiplex PCR; TCRdb's copy keeps in-frame clones and lacks some. The table shows about 1,900 clones, with more than 65% occurring only once. The V and J ends lost 0 bases and 2 bases respectively, with 5 bases between them. The CDR3 has 15 residues. Germline CDR1 is SGHDN and CDR2 is FVKESK. The chain couples TRBV14 to TRBJ2-6, with D unclear. Sequenced input: lung tumor tissue. This receptor was obtained from a human donor with non-small cell lung cancer. CDR3 nucleotides: TGTGCCAGCAGCCAAGAGAGGACTGGGGCCAACGTCCTGACTTTC. Its translation: CASSQERTGANVLTF.